This TCR beta chain is drawn from a study of response to subunit inactivated influenza vaccine. This CDR3 has 15 amino acids. The junction had 3 bases not matched to a gene; V was cut back by 3 bases and J by 7 bases. Study results and caveats: A suggestion made by the authors is that each seasonal influenza vaccination recruits few new T cells.

TCRdb redid the calling of the RT-PCR reads with MiXCR, one entry per CDR3 protein. The sample contains fewer than 350,000 distinct CDR3 sequences, less than 25% of which appear only once. Concerning this clonotype: The antigen is undetermined.

The specimen comprised PBMCs from blood, sampled about 19 months after vaccination. V is TRBV12-3 or TRBV12-4 and J is TRBJ2-2; 12 positions match TRBD2. This sequence originates from a man aged 50 to 69 who received an inactivated influenza vaccine. The CDR3 DNA is TGTGCCAGCAGTTTGCTAGCGGGAGGGGGCGGGGAGCTGTTTTTT. Residues: CASSLLAGGGGELFF.